A selection of T cell receptor beta chains follows, all from one sample in a study of CXCR3-negative and CXCR3-positive naive CD8 T cells. One entry per CDR3 protein, without DNA, is what TCRdb gives after re-calling the 5' RACE reads. The clone table shows 50,000 to 65,000 distinct CDR3 sequences, with the ten largest holding around 0.75%. Source material: naive CXCR3+ CD8+ T cells from blood. Source of these receptors: a human donor in good health. Some clones in this sample may be carry-over from other donors' samples. The CDR3 runs from the conserved cysteine through the conserved F or W.

>TRBJ2-7|TRBV11-2
CASSHRTWEQYF
>TRBJ2-7|TRBV29-1
CSVGTGAYEQYF
>TRBJ2-5|TRBV20-1
CSASTTTDILETQYF
>TRBJ2-1|TRBV9
CASSASGGSSYNEQFF
>TRBJ2-1|TRBV6-5
CASTYSTYYNEQFF
>TRBJ2-1|TRBV6-5
CASSGPEGNEQFF
>TRBJ2-5|TRBV7-2
CASSPLFLALQETQYF
>TRBJ2-1|TRBV29-1
CSVSVAGTSGSNEQFF
>TRBJ2-5|TRBV27
CASSGTGVGETQYF
>TRBJ2-3|TRBV5-1
CASSMDRVPHTQYF
>TRBJ2-7|TRBV5-8
CASSLAQSYEQYF
>TRBJ1-2|TRBV29-1
CSVDGGAGGYTF
>TRBJ2-1|TRBV5-1
CASSPPRVSYNEQFF
>TRBJ1-1|TRBV5-1
CASSFGGMGHTEAFF
>TRBJ1-1|TRBV6-2/TRBV6-3
CASSSMLLMNTEAFF
>TRBJ2-7|TRBV12-3/TRBV12-4
CASSLYVYEQYF
>TRBJ1-4|TRBV20-1
CSARDFRPGNNEKLFF
>TRBJ1-3|TRBV7-6
CASSLGLSSGNTIYF
>TRBJ1-2|TRBV4-1
CASSQDLGQHYGYTF
>TRBJ1-5|TRBV6-5
CASSPYVGQPQHF
>TRBJ1-5|TRBV6-6
CASSYPLMPQHF
>TRBJ1-1|TRBV5-1
CASSPTYRDKNTEAFF
>TRBJ2-7|TRBV6-5
CASSYSDGSYEQYF
>TRBJ1-1|TRBV29-1
CSVEEAMGTEAFF
>TRBJ2-5|TRBV19
CATSWEAGQETQYF
>TRBJ2-1|TRBV20-1
CSARSDLDYNEQFF
>TRBJ1-1|TRBV7-9
CASRSLYAGEAFF
>TRBJ2-3|TRBV6-4
CASSDGYNEQYF
>TRBJ2-2|TRBV27
CASSFLTATNTGELFF
>TRBJ1-1|TRBV12-3/TRBV12-4
CASSFGGHTEAFF
>TRBJ2-1|TRBV4-3
CASSQDIPRLAGNEQFF
>TRBJ1-3|TRBV19
CASTWDSLGGNTIYF
>TRBJ2-7|TRBV9
CASSGWDSGNEQYF
>TRBJ2-1|TRBV20-1
CSARDRLGLADYNEQFF
>TRBJ1-2|TRBV13
CASSPGTGGVHGYTF
>TRBJ2-7|TRBV7-9
CASRAGQGNEQYF
>TRBJ2-5|TRBV7-7
CASSFYGGQETQYF
>TRBJ2-7|TRBV5-4
CASSSTSGGAEETQYF
>TRBJ2-7|TRBV3-1
CASSPRETGGTYEQYF
>TRBJ2-3|TRBV5-6
CASSPNTDTQYF
>TRBJ2-2|TRBV23-1
CASSQSRIRDNTGELFF
>TRBJ2-1|TRBV6-5
CASSYSGQGAYNEQFF
>TRBJ2-7|TRBV5-1
CASSLGTGGDEQYF
>TRBJ1-1|TRBV5-1
CASSLDNRGDTEAFF